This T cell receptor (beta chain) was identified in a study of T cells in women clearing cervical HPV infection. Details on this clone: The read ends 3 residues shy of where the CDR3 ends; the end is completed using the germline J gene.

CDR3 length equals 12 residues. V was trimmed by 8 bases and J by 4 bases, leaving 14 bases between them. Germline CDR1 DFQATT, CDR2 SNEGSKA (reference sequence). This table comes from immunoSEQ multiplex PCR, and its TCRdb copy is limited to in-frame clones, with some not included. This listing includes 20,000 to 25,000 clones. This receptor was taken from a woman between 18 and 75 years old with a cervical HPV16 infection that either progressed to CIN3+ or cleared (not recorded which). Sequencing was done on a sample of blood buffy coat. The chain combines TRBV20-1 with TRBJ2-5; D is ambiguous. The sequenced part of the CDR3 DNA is TGCAGTACAATCGCCGGCGGAGAGACC. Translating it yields CSTIAGGET. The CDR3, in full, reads CSTIAGGETQYF.